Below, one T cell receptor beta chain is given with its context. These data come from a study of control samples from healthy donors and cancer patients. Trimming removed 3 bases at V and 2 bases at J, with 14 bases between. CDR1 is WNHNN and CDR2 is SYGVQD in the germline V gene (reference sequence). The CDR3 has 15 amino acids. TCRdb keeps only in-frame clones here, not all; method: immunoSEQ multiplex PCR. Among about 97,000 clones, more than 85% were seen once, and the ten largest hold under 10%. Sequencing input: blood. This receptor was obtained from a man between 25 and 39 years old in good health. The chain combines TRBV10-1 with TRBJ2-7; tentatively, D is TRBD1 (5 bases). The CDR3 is CASSELSDIPYEQYF. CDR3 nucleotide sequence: TGCGCCAGCAGTGAATTGTCGGACATACCCTACGAGCAGTACTTC.